This TCR beta chain was captured in a study of identical twins. This clonotype was seen more than once but under ten times. CDR1 and CDR2 from the germline V gene are SGHAT and FQNNGV. This CDR3 region has 17 residues. The V segment lost 2 bases and the J segment 6 bases; nucleotides outside the gene matches: 12. TCRdb re-analysed the 5' RACE reads in MiXCR, keeping a single row per CDR3 protein. The table records about 300,000 distinct CDR3 sequences, over 9% of them present only once. These sequences were also reported in another study, on yellow fever vaccine responses in identical twins.

Sequences were obtained from CD8+ T cells sorted from blood. The genes are TRBV11-2 and TRBJ2-3, with TRBD2 identical over 9 bases. The receptor's source is a woman between 18 and 30 years old in good health. CDR3 sequence reads: CASSLSASGAYKDTQYF. CDR3 in DNA: TGTGCCAGCAGCTTATCTGCTAGCGGGGCCTACAAGGATACGCAGTATTTT.